These 11 T cell receptor beta chains share one sample of origin, sequenced in a study of CD8 T cells in ankylosing spondylitis. Broader study findings: There was a TCR beta motif, made of fewer than 10 highly homologous variants, that appeared characteristic of ankylosing spondylitis blood.

In TCRdb, the 5' RACE reads were re-called with MiXCR into one record per CDR3 protein. Of 750,000 to 850,000 distinct CDR3 sequences in the sample, roughly 10% were seen once. Which antigens these TCRs recognize remains unknown. Specimen: blood, either unsorted or a sorted T cell fraction (not recorded which). The receptors derive from a male donor with ankylosing spondylitis.

In this sample, this clonotype turned up a few times. The V gene is TRBV19, the J gene TRBJ2-1; no clear D gene. Germline V CDR1 and CDR2: LNHDA, SQIVND (reference sequence). V lost 3 bases, J lost 2 bases, and 11 bases lay in between. This CDR3 is built from 15 residues. The CDR3 reads CASSIRASTYNEQFF. In DNA, the CDR3 is TGTGCCAGTAGTATTAGGGCCAGCACCTACAATGAGCAGTTCTTC.

This clonotype has a count of ten or more. The gene calls are TRBV12-3 or TRBV12-4 and TRBJ1-2; D remains unclear. The CDR3 is made up of 14 amino acids. V was cut by 3 bases and J by 3 bases, with 11 bases left in between. The CDR3 sequence is CASSFLNSHYGYTF. DNA of the CDR3: TGTGCCAGCAGTTTTCTGAACAGCCACTATGGCTACACCTTC.

This clonotype was detected many times. The chain links TRBV5-1 to TRBJ2-1, with 8 bases matching TRBD2. V was pared by 3 bases and J by 3 bases, with 5 bases of the junction left unmatched. CDR1 is SGHRS and CDR2 is YFSETQ in the germline V gene. The CDR3 consists of 15 residues. The CDR3 reads CASSSIAGSYNEQFF. In nucleotides, the CDR3 is TGCGCCAGCAGCTCGATAGCGGGGAGCTACAATGAGCAGTTCTTC.

This sequence joins TRBV12-5 and TRBJ2-2; D unresolved. The CDR3 runs 15 residues. The ends were cut back, 5 bases at V and 7 bases at J, with 17 bases in the middle. CDR1 is LGHNT, CDR2 FRNRAP, per germline. CDR3 sequence: CASGADPLKSGELFF. The CDR3 bases are TGTGCTAGTGGTGCTGACCCCCTGAAGAGCGGGGAGCTGTTTTTT.

This clonotype appeared a few times. This chain uses TRBV12-3 or TRBV12-4 with TRBJ1-5, with 7 nucleotides matching TRBD1. The V and J ends lost 1 base and 5 bases, in that order; junction bases with no gene match: 11. This CDR3 contains 17 residues. This CDR3 reads CASSLGLARGLDQPQHF. The CDR3 DNA follows: TGTGCCAGCAGTTTAGGCTTGGCCAGGGGGTTAGATCAGCCCCAGCATTTT.

The sample holds one count of this clonotype. CDR3 sequence reads: CASSSPGTAYGYTF. As DNA, the CDR3 is TGTGCCAGCAGTTCCCCTGGGACAGCTTATGGCTACACCTTC. V and J are TRBV28 and TRBJ1-2; 7 bases line up with TRBD1. V lost 4 bases, J lost 5 bases, and 7 bases stayed unmatched. CDR3 length: 14 amino acids. Germline V CDR1 and CDR2: MDHEN, SYDVKM.

The chain couples TRBV5-1 to TRBJ2-3, with 8 bases fitting TRBD2. The germline gives CDR1 SGHRS, CDR2 YFSETQ. The trim removed 4 bases at V and 3 bases at J, leaving 13 bases unmatched. The CDR3 is 17 residues long. This CDR3 reads CASSRDRLGGRTDTQYF. Here the CDR3 DNA reads TGCGCCAGCAGCCGTGACCGACTCGGCGGGAGGACAGATACGCAGTATTTT.

The chain joins TRBV5-1 to TRBJ1-2; D remains unclear. Deletions cut 1 base from V and 0 bases from J, with 7 bases between. The length of the CDR3 is 14 residues. Germline V lookup: CDR1 SGHRS, CDR2 YFSETQ. CDR3 DNA: TGCGCCAGCAGCTTGAATATAGCTAACTATGGCTACACCTTC. This encodes CASSLNIANYGYTF.

In its sample, this clonotype was seen many times. The rearrangement links TRBV4-2 to TRBJ2-4; TRBD1 aligns across 9 bases. This CDR3 is 13 amino acids long. Germline CDR1 LGHNA, CDR2 YNFKEQ. Trimming at V came to 1 base and at J to 15 bases, leaving 7 bases not matched to a gene. The CDR3, as DNA: TGTGCCAGCAGCCAAGCCCGGACAGGGGTTTGGTACTTC. Protein sequence: CASSQARTGVWYF.

This clonotype was counted between two and nine times. The J gene is TRBJ2-2, the V gene TRBV2; the D gene is possibly TRBD2 (6 bases). Germline assignment: CDR1 SNHLY and CDR2 FYNNEI. CDR3 length equals 16 residues. V shed 3 bases and J shed 0 bases, with 11 bases lying between them. CDR3 bases: TGTGCCAGCAGTGACTTCGGGGGAACGAACACCGGGGAGCTGTTTTTT. Its translation: CASSDFGGTNTGELFF.

This clonotype has only a few counts. This chain joins TRBV18 and TRBJ2-3; TRBD1 matches 7 bases. There are 15 residues in the CDR3. Germline lookup yields CDR1 KGHSH and CDR2 LQKENI. The trim removed 6 bases at V and 4 bases at J, leaving 10 bases unmatched. CDR3 in DNA: TGTGCCAGCTCCCTACAGGGGATTGGGGCAGATACGCAGTATTTT. As protein: CASSLQGIGADTQYF.